The clone carrying this TCR beta chain showed up just a few times. Its antigen remains unknown. MiXCR, applied by TCRdb to the 5' RACE reads, yields one record per CDR3 protein. The sample has fewer than 350,000 distinct CDR3 sequences; roughly 8.6% are singletons. The data originate from a study of identical twins. Regarding the study as a whole: It was possible that invariant MAIT and iNKT cells partly confounded the zero-insertion analyses.

Per the germline V gene, CDR1 is LGHDT and CDR2 is YNNKEL (reference sequence). Trimming cost V 2 bases and J 3 bases; bases outside gene matches: 9. This CDR3 has 17 residues. These data were likewise used in another study, on yellow fever vaccine responses in identical twins.

The TCR comes from a young woman in good health. V and J are TRBV3-1 and TRBJ2-7, with 11 bases identical to TRBD2. Sequenced sample: memory (CD45RO+) T cells sorted from blood. CDR3 coding DNA: TGTGCCAGCAGCCAAATGGGTAGCGGGAGGGGCGGCTACGAGCAGTACTTC. Translated: CASSQMGSGRGGYEQYF.